This TCR beta chain was identified during a study of early T cells in non-severe SARS-CoV-2 infection. For the study at large: The input, bulk RNA from unsorted whole blood, was sequenced, and chains were unpaired.

Germline V gene sequence: CDR1 KGHSH, CDR2 LQKENI. The germline V and J ends were trimmed by 2 bases and 1 base, with 11 bases remaining between them. The CDR3 is 15 amino acids. This clonotype was counted ten times or more. Individual cDNA molecules were tagged with unique molecular identifiers, the study reported. TCRdb independently ran MiXCR on the 5' RACE reads; one entry per CDR3 protein. The sample holds 40,000 to 45,000 distinct CDR3 sequences, approximately 6.2% seen once. This chain joins TRBV18 and TRBJ1-1; maybe TRBD1 (5 bases). The specimen comprised whole blood, sampled at baseline. This clonotype was sampled from an adult who was a healthcare worker with PCR-confirmed SARS-CoV-2 infection or an uninfected control (not recorded which). The CDR3 sequence: CASSPVGAGNTEAFF. The CDR3 nucleotides read TGTGCCAGCTCACCAGTTGGGGCGGGGAACACTGAAGCTTTCTTT. Looking up the rest from reference TRBV18 and TRBJ1-1 gives the full variable domain: NAGVMQNPRHLVRRRGQEARLRCSPMKGHSHVYWYRQLPEEGLKFMVYLQKENIIDESGMPKERFSAEFPKEGPSILRIQQVVRGDSAAYFCASSPVGAGNTEAFFGQGTRLTVV.